This T cell receptor (beta chain) derives from a study of identifying expanded T cells in peripheral blood. Overall study findings and caveats: About 1.2 clones differed between technical replicates, versus around 15 and 19 over time. Clone count variance between approximately two-week samples rose with total template count.

Data came from immunoSEQ multiplex PCR; TCRdb stores just in-frame clones and leaves some out. Found here are some 77,000 clones, approximately 90% of them singletons; the top ten hold 15% to 20%. CDR1 SEHNR and CDR2 FQNEAQ come from the germline V gene (reference sequence). Unmatched junction bases numbered 10, after V lost 1 base and J lost 7 bases. The CDR3 is made up of 16 amino acids. Of note for this clone: The antigen is not known.

The V and J genes are TRBV7-9 and TRBJ2-5; 9 bases are shared with TRBD2. The sample was blood. This clonotype was sampled from a person aged 18 to 75 in good health. CDR3 in DNA: TGTGCCAGCAGCTTAGGTAGCGGGGGACCCGGGGGGACCCAGTACTTC. It codes for CASSLGSGGPGGTQYF. Full variable domain (missing parts from reference TRBV7-9 and TRBJ2-5): DTGVSQNPRHKITKRGQNVTFRCDPISEHNRLYWYRQTLGQGPEFLTYFQNEAQLEKSRLLSDRFSAERPKGSFSTLEIQRTEQGDSAMYLCASSLGSGGPGGTQYFGPGTRLLVL.